This passage covers 18 T cell receptor beta chains from one sample sequenced in a study of CD4 T cells in relation to SARS-CoV-2 and coronaviruses. No antigen is known for these receptors. Assay: immunoSEQ multiplex PCR; the TCRdb copy retains only in-frame clones and omits some. The sample lists fewer than 35,000 clones, more than 60% occurring once. The sequenced material came from memory CD4+ T cells from PBMCs, cultured in vitro. These receptors were taken from an adult with COVID-19.

This clone was seen just once. The V call is TRBV3-1 (or the pseudogene TRBV3-2), the J call TRBJ1-2; 8 bases are a match to TRBD1. The CDR3 extends over 17 amino acids. V was clipped by 0 bases and J by 2 bases; unmatched bases: 8. Germline V gives CDR1 LGHDT, CDR2 YNNKEL (reference sequence). In DNA form, the CDR3 reads TGTGCCAGCAGCCAAGATTTAGGACAGGGAGGGAACTATGGCTACACCTTC. This codes for CASSQDLGQGGNYGYTF.

This clone was picked up one time. V is TRBV7-8 and J is TRBJ2-7; D may be TRBD1 (5 bases). Trimming removed 4 bases at V and 6 bases at J, with 28 bases between. CDR1 and CDR2 from the germline V gene are SGHVS and FQNEAQ. The CDR3 runs 18 residues. CDR3 residues: CASSSVGPQGLLPTEQYF. CDR3 DNA sequence: TGTGCCAGCAGCTCCGTGGGCCCTCAGGGTTTGTTACCGACCGAGCAGTACTTC.

This chain links TRBV18 with TRBJ2-1, with 12 bases matching TRBD2. The J segment lost 4 bases and the V segment lost 3 bases, leaving 4 bases of the junction unmatched. CDR1 and CDR2 (germline): KGHSH, LQKENI. This CDR3 comprises 16 residues. CDR3 nucleotide sequence: TGTGCCAGCTCACCGGGACTAGCGGGCCGTTACAATGAGCAGTTCTTC. Translating it yields CASSPGLAGRYNEQFF.

The chain combines TRBV13 with TRBJ2-3; D not resolved. CDR3 length equals 14 residues. CDR1 is PRHDT, CDR2 FYEKMQ, per germline (reference sequence). V was shortened by 6 bases and J by 4 bases, with 14 bases between the two germline ends. The DNA for the CDR3 is TGTGCCAGCAGTCGGCCAACAACGGCAGATACGCAGTATTTT. Its translation is CASSRPTTADTQYF.

The rearrangement joins TRBV13 to TRBJ2-1; D is perhaps TRBD2 (6 bases). The CDR3 runs to 16 residues. V lost 5 bases and J 0 bases, leaving 14 bases between the germline ends. Germline CDR1 is PRHDT and CDR2 is FYEKMQ (reference sequence). The CDR3 sequence is CASSLRTGSSYNEQFF. CDR3 nucleotide sequence: TGTGCCAGCAGCCTTAGGACCGGGAGCTCCTACAATGAGCAGTTCTTC.

This chain uses TRBV19 with TRBJ2-2, with D perhaps TRBD1 or TRBD2 (5 bases each). The CDR3 contains 16 residues. Trimming took 5 bases from V and 2 from J, leaving 15 bases between them. Germline values: CDR1 LNHDA, CDR2 SQIVND (reference sequence). The CDR3 region is CASSFLGTANTGELFF. Here the CDR3 DNA reads TGTGCCAGTAGTTTCCTCGGGACGGCCAACACCGGGGAGCTGTTTTTT. Full variable domain (remainder filled in from reference TRBV19 and TRBJ2-2): DGGITQSPKYLFRKEGQNVTLSCEQNLNHDAMYWYRQDPGQGLRLIYYSQIVNDFQKGDIAEGYSVSREKKESFPLTVTSAQKNPTAFYLCASSFLGTANTGELFFGEGSRLTVL.

The chain couples TRBV27 to TRBJ2-7; 8 nucleotides agree with TRBD1. V dropped 6 bases and J dropped 5; count of bases not matched to a gene: 6. Germline CDR1 MNHEY, CDR2 SMNVEV (reference sequence). This CDR3 has 13 residues. The CDR3 region has the DNA TGTGCCAGCAGAACCTCGGGACAGGACGAGCAGTACTTC. Its translation: CASRTSGQDEQYF.

The V gene is TRBV5-1, the J gene TRBJ1-6, with no clear D. V lost 3 bases and J 5 bases, leaving 9 bases between the germline ends. CDR1 and CDR2 from the germline V gene are SGHRS and YFSETQ. CDR3 size: 14 residues. DNA of the CDR3: TGCGCCAGCAGCTACAGTCGGAATAATTCACCCCTCCACTTT. Residues: CASSYSRNNSPLHF. Filled out from reference TRBV5-1 and TRBJ1-6, the complete variable domain reads KAGVTQTPRYLIKTRGQQVTLSCSPISGHRSVSWYQQTPGQGLQFLFEYFSETQRNKGNFPGRFSGRQFSNSRSEMNVSTLELGDSALYLCASSYSRNNSPLHFGNGTRLTVT.

V gene TRBV15 combines with J gene TRBJ1-6, with a tentative D call TRBD1 (5 bases). Germline V gene sequence: CDR1 LNHNV, CDR2 YYDKDF (reference sequence). This CDR3 has 15 amino acids. V was trimmed by 0 bases and J by 10 bases, leaving 13 bases between them. CDR3 DNA sequence: TGTGCCACCAGCAGAGATCAGGGCGGAGGATCACCCCTCCACTTT. This codes for CATSRDQGGGSPLHF.

This chain links TRBV24-1 with TRBJ2-3, with 10 bases aligning to TRBD1. V trimming: 3 bases; J trimming: 1 base; junction bases outside the gene matches: 12. Germline assignment: CDR1 KGHDR and CDR2 SFDVKD. CDR3 size: 19 residues. The chain's CDR3 is CATSDQTGGKRGGTDTQYF. The CDR3 DNA sequence: TGTGCCACCAGTGATCAGACAGGGGGCAAGCGGGGCGGCACAGATACGCAGTATTTT.

In DNA, the CDR3 is TGTGCCAGCAGCCCACGCCGGGGAGAGACCCAGTACTTC. It codes for CASSPRRGETQYF. The chain recombines TRBV7-6 with TRBJ2-5; possible D gene TRBD2, 5 bases. Germline CDR1 and CDR2: SGHVS and FNYEAQ. V lost 5 bases and J 4 bases, leaving 11 bases between the germline ends. The CDR3 is 13 residues long.

V usage is TRBV5-1 and J usage is TRBJ1-3, with a weak D call TRBD1 (5 bases). There are 14 residues in the CDR3. Trimming took off 1 base at V and 11 bases at J, with 16 bases between the two ends. Germline V gene data show CDR1 as SGHRS and CDR2 as YFSETQ. CDR3: CASSLQGGENAIYF. The DNA of the CDR3 is TGCGCCAGCAGCTTGCAGGGAGGAGAGAACGCCATATATTTT.

This sequence joins TRBV9 and TRBJ2-1; 16 positions match TRBD2. The CDR3 contains 16 residues. Germline trimming cut 7 bases from V and 1 base from J; bases unmatched to any gene: 2. Germline V gene lookup returns CDR1 SGDLS and CDR2 YYNGEE. CDR3 sequence (DNA): TGTGCCAGCTCGGGACTAGCGGGAGGGTCCTACAATGAGCAGTTCTTC. This sequence encodes CASSGLAGGSYNEQFF.

The V call is TRBV4-3, the J call TRBJ1-5, with a possible D match to TRBD1 (6 bases). The ends were cut back, 1 base at V and 1 base at J, with 11 bases in the middle. The germline V gene has CDR1 LGHNA and CDR2 YSLEER. The CDR3 length is 16 residues. In DNA form, the CDR3 reads TGCGCCAGCAGCCAAGTCCCCACAGGGAGCAATCAGCCCCAGCATTTT. Amino acid sequence: CASSQVPTGSNQPQHF.

This clone was seen once. This chain connects TRBV2 to TRBJ2-1; a possible D gene is TRBD1 (5 bases). The ends were cut back, 0 bases at V and 8 bases at J, with 17 bases in the middle. Looked up from germline, CDR1 is SNHLY and CDR2 is FYNNEI. This CDR3 comprises 16 residues. CDR3 bases: TGTGCCAGCAGTGAAGCGCTTGGCAGGGCTTCCGATGAGCAGTTCTTC. The encoded protein is CASSEALGRASDEQFF.

The genes are TRBV18 and TRBJ2-2; 8 positions agree with TRBD2. V was clipped by 4 bases and J by 0 bases; unmatched bases: 7. CDR3 length: 17 amino acids. From germline, CDR1 is KGHSH and CDR2 LQKENI. CDR3 protein: CASSRSGIVSNTGELFF. CDR3 bases: TGTGCCAGCTCACGTAGCGGGATCGTTTCGAACACCGGGGAGCTGTTTTTT.

Only a few counts were recorded for this clone. This chain connects TRBV28 to TRBJ2-7; D is unresolved. With 4 bases removed from V and 4 bases from J, the gap between germline ends came to 8 bases. CDR3 length: 12 amino acids. Germline lookup yields CDR1 MDHEN and CDR2 SYDVKM. CDR3 in DNA: TGTGCCAGCAGTTCGCAGGTGTACGAGCAGTACTTC. Protein sequence: CASSSQVYEQYF.

The V and J genes are TRBV7-2 and TRBJ2-1; D not resolved. Trimming took off 1 base at V and 11 bases at J, with 12 bases between the two ends. The CDR3 contains 13 residues. Germline assignment: CDR1 SGHTA and CDR2 FQGNSA. As DNA, the CDR3 is TGTGCCAGCAGCTTAGATTTGGGTGCTAAGCAGTTCTTC. This translates into CASSLDLGAKQFF. Drawing the rest from reference TRBV7-2 and TRBJ2-1, the complete variable domain is GAGVSQSPSNKVTEKGKDVELRCDPISGHTALYWYRQSLGQGLEFLIYFQGNSAPDKSGLPSDRFSAERTGGSVSTLTIQRTQQEDSAVYLCASSLDLGAKQFFGPGTRLTVL.